The rows below give T cell receptor beta chains drawn from one sample of a study of cytomegalovirus exposure and HLA in healthy donors. The method was immunoSEQ multiplex PCR; TCRdb's version includes in-frame clones alone and lacks a portion of them. The profile shows around 150,000 clones, approximately 60% of them singletons. What was sequenced was PBMCs. The receptors were gathered from a woman aged 55 to 70 in good health and CMV-seropositive. The CDR3 runs from the conserved cysteine through the conserved F or W. The order of the fields is V gene, J gene, clone size, D gene, CDR3 DNA, CDR3 protein. The D gene is left open where the match is weak. The size field is filled for only some rows; it gives once, few, many or a size class.

TRBV6-1	TRBJ2-2	.	TRBD2	TGTGCCAGCACCCGCGGGACTAGCGACACCGGGGAGCTGTTTTTT	CASTRGTSDTGELFF
TRBV28	TRBJ2-7	.	.	TGTGCCAGCAGTTTACAGGGAACCTACGAGCAGTACTTC	CASSLQGTYEQYF
TRBV5-6	TRBJ1-1	.	.	TGTGCCAGCAGCTTGCTGTATTTGCGGGGCACGAACACTGAAGCTTTCTTT	CASSLLYLRGTNTEAFF
TRBV18	TRBJ1-3	.	TRBD1	TGTGCCAGCTCACCAGGGCAGGGGGCTACATCTGGAAACACCATATATTTT	CASSPGQGATSGNTIYF
TRBV27	TRBJ1-1	few	.	TGTGCCAGCAGTTACCGCGGGGTCACTGAAGCTTTCTTT	CASSYRGVTEAFF
TRBV6-1	TRBJ1-1	few	TRBD1	TGTGCCAGCGGGACAGGTGGTACTGAAGCTTTCTTT	CASGTGGTEAFF
TRBV29-1	TRBJ2-3	.	TRBD2	TGCAGCGTTACTAGCGGGAACGCAGATACGCAGTATTTT	CSVTSGNADTQYF
TRBV28	TRBJ1-2	.	.	TGTGCCAGCAGTTTTGGACACTCCCGCAACTATGGCTACACCTTC	CASSFGHSRNYGYTF
TRBV2	TRBJ2-2	few	.	TGTGCCAGCAGGCCGGGAACATCCGGGGAGCTGTTTTTT	CASRPGTSGELFF
TRBV14	TRBJ2-7	few	TRBD2	TGTGCCAGCAGCTATTATGGAGCGGGAGACTCCTACGAGCAGTACTTC	CASSYYGAGDSYEQYF
TRBV28	TRBJ2-2	.	TRBD2	TGTGCCAGCACCTCGCGCGGGAGCTTGAACACCGGGGAGCTGTTTTTT	CASTSRGSLNTGELFF
TRBV19	TRBJ2-1	.	.	TGTGCCGGCCATAGGCGGTGCAATGAGCAGTTCTTC	CAGHRRCNEQFF
TRBV7-2	TRBJ1-5	.	.	TGTGCCAGCAGCTTAGGTTCAGGGCGGAGTCAGCCCCAGCATTTT	CASSLGSGRSQPQHF
TRBV2	TRBJ2-3	.	.	TGTGCCAGCGGAAGCCTCGGGGGCACAGATACGCAGTATTTT	CASGSLGGTDTQYF
TRBV7-8	TRBJ2-5	few	.	TGTGCCAGCAGCAGACTACCCCAAGAGACCCAGTACTTC	CASSRLPQETQYF
TRBV7-8	TRBJ2-5	.	.	TGTGCCAGCAGCTTATTACAGGGTGTCGGGGAGACCCAGTACTTC	CASSLLQGVGETQYF
TRBV19	TRBJ2-1	.	.	TGTGCCAGTAGTTGGACATCAGGACTACCAAATAATGAGCAGTTCTTC	CASSWTSGLPNNEQFF
TRBV6-4	TRBJ2-2	once	TRBD2	TGTGCCAGCAGTGAACTAGCGGGAGCGACCGGGGAGCTGTTTTTT	CASSELAGATGELFF
TRBV4-1	TRBJ1-6	.	TRBD1	TGCGCCAGCAGCCGGGGACAGAGGGATTCACCCCTCCACTTT	CASSRGQRDSPLHF
TRBV5-1	TRBJ2-1	.	.	TGCGCCAGCAGCTTGGTAGGGGCCGACAGTTACAATGAGCAGTTCTTC	CASSLVGADSYNEQFF
TRBV30	TRBJ1-2	.	TRBD1	TGTGCCTGGAGCCGACAGGGAAACTATGGCTACACCTTC	CAWSRQGNYGYTF
TRBV28	TRBJ1-2	once	.	TGTGCCAGCGCGTTCGGGGGGCAAATTGGCTACACCTTC	CASAFGGQIGYTF
TRBV28	TRBJ1-2	.	.	TGTGCCAGCAGTTTCCCAACAGGGCTGGGCGGCTACACCTTC	CASSFPTGLGGYTF
TRBV27	TRBJ1-5	.	.	TGTGCCAGCAGACTCACGGGGGATGGGGCTGTTTTCGGCAATCAGCCCCAGCATTTT	CASRLTGDGAVFGNQPQHF
TRBV6-6	TRBJ2-4	.	.	TGTGCCAGCAGTCCACCCGGGGGGCTTAATAAAAACATTCAGTACTTC	CASSPPGGLNKNIQYF
TRBV18	TRBJ2-7	.	TRBD1	TGTGCCAGCTCACTACAGGGGTTCGAGCAGTACTTC	CASSLQGFEQYF
TRBV5-1	TRBJ2-5	.	TRBD2	TGCGCCAGCAGCACTGTAGCGGGAAAAGAGACCCAGTACTTC	CASSTVAGKETQYF
TRBV6-6	TRBJ1-1	.	.	TGTGCCAGCATCGACGGGGGTTTCACTGAAGCTTTCTTT	CASIDGGFTEAFF
TRBV4-3	TRBJ2-7	.	.	TGCGCCAGCAGCCAGTACAGGGAGATCTCCTACGAGCAGTACTTC	CASSQYREISYEQYF
TRBV6-5	TRBJ1-2	.	TRBD1	TGTGCCAGCAGTTACCTACTCGACAGGGACTATGGCTACACCTTC	CASSYLLDRDYGYTF
TRBV7-8	TRBJ2-1	.	TRBD2	TGTGCCAGCAGCCGCCGCCATAGCGGGAGTGTGCACAATGAGCAGTTCTTC	CASSRRHSGSVHNEQFF
TRBV5-6	TRBJ2-5	few	TRBD1	TGTGCCAGCAGCTTGAAACACGGGACAGCCCAAGAGACCCAGTACTTC	CASSLKHGTAQETQYF
TRBV9	TRBJ2-7	.	.	TGTGCCAGCAGCCCAGGGGATTTCTACGAGCAGTACTTC	CASSPGDFYEQYF
TRBV2	TRBJ2-3	once	.	TGTGCCAGCAGTGTGAGTAGCCTAACCACAGATACGCAGTATTTT	CASSVSSLTTDTQYF
TRBV5-1	TRBJ2-2	once	TRBD2	TGCGCCAGCAAACCCGAGGGACTAGGGGTAACCGGGGAGCTGTTTTTT	CASKPEGLGVTGELFF
TRBV28	TRBJ2-7	.	TRBD2	TGTGCCAGCAGTTTATGGAGCGGGAGGCGCCACGAGCAGTACTTC	CASSLWSGRRHEQYF
TRBV30	TRBJ1-4	once	TRBD1	TGTGCCGCAAACCGGGACAGAGGTGAAAAACTGTTTTTT	CAANRDRGEKLFF
TRBV30	TRBJ2-7	.	TRBD1	TGTGCCTGGAGTGTACAGGGGTACGAGCAGTACTTC	CAWSVQGYEQYF
TRBV15	TRBJ2-5	few	.	TGTGCCACCAGCAGAAGGGGACTCCACCAAGAGACCCAGTACTTC	CATSRRGLHQETQYF
TRBV7-9	TRBJ2-7	once	.	TGTGCCAGCAGCTTTAGCCCCTCCTCGGACTCCTACGAGCAGTACTTC	CASSFSPSSDSYEQYF
TRBV15	TRBJ2-1	.	.	TGTGCCACCAGGGTACAGTCCAGCAGCTCCTACAATGAGCAGTTCTTC	CATRVQSSSSYNEQFF
TRBV9	TRBJ2-2	.	.	TGTGCCAGCAGCGTAGGTGGGAGTCGTACCGGGGAGCTGTTTTTT	CASSVGGSRTGELFF
TRBV28	TRBJ2-7	.	TRBD2	TGTGCCAGCAGTTTACCCCTAGCGGTGGCTTACGAGCAGTACTTC	CASSLPLAVAYEQYF
TRBV7-3	TRBJ2-5	.	.	TGTGCCAGCAGCTTAACGGGCAGGGGTACATCCCAAGAGACCCAGTACTTC	CASSLTGRGTSQETQYF
TRBV5-4	TRBJ2-5	.	TRBD1	TGTGCCAGCAGCTTGGAGACAGGGCGGAGGGAGACCCAGTACTTC	CASSLETGRRETQYF
TRBV4-2	TRBJ2-3	few	TRBD2	TGTGCCAGCAGCCAAGGTGGGGCGGCGGGAGGGCCATCGGGTTCTAGCACAGATACGCAGTATTTT	CASSQGGAAGGPSGSSTDTQYF
TRBV14	TRBJ1-1	.	.	TGTGCCAGCAGCCAAGAGACAGGAGGCACTGAAGCTTTCTTT	CASSQETGGTEAFF
TRBV4-3	TRBJ2-1	few	.	TGCGCCAGCAGCCGCGCTTATAGGGGGTCGGACAATGAGCAGTTCTTC	CASSRAYRGSDNEQFF
TRBV5-1	TRBJ1-1	.	TRBD1	TGCGCCAGCAGCTTGGCAGGGGGCCCCACTGAAGCTTTCTTT	CASSLAGGPTEAFF
TRBV5-6	TRBJ2-7	.	TRBD2	TGTGCCAGCAGCTCGACTAGCGGGAGGGCCGGGCGCGAGCAGTACTTC	CASSSTSGRAGREQYF
TRBV28	TRBJ2-5	few	TRBD1	TGTGCCAGCAGTTTACCACCCGCTTTCGGGGACAGGCCGTCGGGGACCCAGTACTTC	CASSLPPAFGDRPSGTQYF
TRBV7-8	TRBJ2-2	few	TRBD1	TGTGCCAGCAGCTCCCGCCCAAGACAGGGGGACACCGGGGAGCTGTTTTTT	CASSSRPRQGDTGELFF
TRBV18	TRBJ1-2	.	.	TGTGCCAGCTCACCACCAGCAGGGAATGGCTACACCTTC	CASSPPAGNGYTF
TRBV28	TRBJ2-1	.	TRBD2	TGTGCCAGCGGGCCGGGACTAGCGGGAGGTGGTGAGCAGTTCTTC	CASGPGLAGGGEQFF
TRBV5-1	TRBJ2-7	.	TRBD1	TGCGCCAGCAGCTTGGATGGGACAGGGTACGACGAGCAGTACTTC	CASSLDGTGYDEQYF
TRBV4-1	TRBJ2-7	few	TRBD1	TGCGCCAGCAGCCAAGATCAGGGGGACAGCCCCTACGAGCAGTACTTC	CASSQDQGDSPYEQYF